This T cell receptor beta chain stems from a study of blood T cell repertoires in COVID-19. The germline V gene encodes CDR1 SQVTM and CDR2 ANQGSEA. Trimming cost V 6 bases and J 0 bases; bases outside gene matches: 2. CDR3 length equals 13 residues. Original analysis: Amplification of reference gene primers provided the estimated nucleated cell counts. Data came from immunoSEQ multiplex PCR; TCRdb stores just in-frame clones and leaves some out. That table is the source of V, J and clone size, and D and trimming were worked out from the DNA. Among about 240,000 clones listed, around 87% were seen once.

This receptor was taken from a woman aged 40 to 50 with acute COVID-19. What was sequenced was PBMCs or T cells enriched from blood (not recorded which). The rearrangement uses TRBV29-1 and TRBJ1-2; 9 nucleotides align to TRBD1. CDR3 amino acids: CSVQGAPNYGYTF. As DNA, the CDR3 is TGCAGCGTACAGGGGGCGCCTAACTATGGCTACACCTTC.